The 20 T cell receptor beta chains presented below share a single source sample, sequenced in a study of blood T cell repertoires in COVID-19. Produced via immunoSEQ multiplex PCR; TCRdb's table is partial and in-frame only. The profile shows about 140,000 clones, roughly four fifths of them singletons. Sequenced: peripheral blood. Source of these receptors: a human donor in a cohort sampled during active COVID-19.

The V and J genes are TRBV6-6 and TRBJ2-4, with D possibly being TRBD2 (5 bases). Germline V gene data show CDR1 as MNHNY and CDR2 as SVGAGI (reference sequence). CDR3 size: 18 residues. Deletions cut 5 bases from V and 5 bases from J, with 25 bases between. The CDR3 region is CASSRPFVRRIDENIQYF. For the CDR3, the DNA is TGTGCCAGCAGTCGCCCATTTGTACGGAGGATTGACGAAAACATTCAGTACTTC.

The CDR3 nucleotides are TGTGCCAGCAGCCGACCCGCTAGCACCTCCTACAATGAGCAGTTCTTC. Its translation is CASSRPASTSYNEQFF. The chain combines TRBV14 with TRBJ2-1, with a weak D call TRBD2 (5 bases). The length of the CDR3 is 16 residues. V lost 4 bases and J 0 bases, leaving 13 bases between the germline ends. CDR1 is SGHDN and CDR2 is FVKESK in the germline V gene.

The chain uses TRBV7-6 and TRBJ1-3, with a weak D call TRBD1 (5 bases). V gave up 5 bases and J gave up 4 bases, with 18 bases separating them. The CDR3 is 16 residues long. Per the germline V gene, CDR1 is SGHVS and CDR2 is FNYEAQ. CDR3 coding DNA: TGTGCCAGCAGCCCTATCCGGGGGGGAGAAGGAAACACCATATATTTT. It yields the protein CASSPIRGGEGNTIYF.

The V call is TRBV3-1 (or the pseudogene TRBV3-2), the J call TRBJ1-5; unclear D gene. The CDR3 totals 14 residues. Looked up from germline, CDR1 is LGHDT and CDR2 is YNNKEL (reference sequence). Deletions cut 4 bases from V and 0 bases from J, with 7 bases between. CDR3 region: CASSPLDSNQPQHF. In DNA, the CDR3 is TGTGCCAGCAGCCCCCTAGATAGCAATCAGCCCCAGCATTTT.

The rearrangement joins TRBV5-1 to TRBJ2-7, with D possibly matching TRBD1 (5 bases). With 1 base removed from V and 1 base from J, the gap between germline ends came to 15 bases. CDR1 is SGHRS, CDR2 YFSETQ, per germline. This CDR3 spans 16 amino acids. The CDR3 nucleotides read TGCGCCAGCAGCTTGACGACGACATCAGGGTCCTACGAGCAGTACTTC. Translation gives CASSLTTTSGSYEQYF. The variable domain in full, completed from reference TRBV5-1 and TRBJ2-7, reads KAGVTQTPRYLIKTRGQQVTLSCSPISGHRSVSWYQQTPGQGLQFLFEYFSETQRNKGNFPGRFSGRQFSNSRSEMNVSTLELGDSALYLCASSLTTTSGSYEQYFGPGTRLTVT.

The chain employs TRBV4-3 and TRBJ2-7; the match to TRBD2 covers 7 bases. This CDR3 has 16 residues. Germline CDR1 is LGHNA and CDR2 is YSLEER. J gave up 5 bases and V 0 bases, and 10 bases lay outside the gene matches. In nucleotides, the CDR3 is TGCGCCAGCAGCCAAGAGGCCGCTAGCGGAGGGAACGAGCAGTACTTC. Translated: CASSQEAASGGNEQYF.

In the case of this clone: Other DNA sequences within the sample encode an identical CDR3. This sequence joins TRBV5-1 and TRBJ2-3, with 7 bases fitting TRBD1. V shed 0 bases and J 6 bases; nucleotides not matched to a gene: 4. This CDR3 is 14 amino acids long. Germline CDR1 and CDR2: SGHRS and YFSETQ. CDR3 protein: CASSLGQGADTQYF. CDR3 nucleotide sequence: TGCGCCAGCAGCTTGGGACAGGGCGCCGATACGCAGTATTTT.

This chain uses TRBV7-2 with TRBJ1-5, with D uncertain. Deletions cut 0 bases from V and 7 bases from J, with 10 bases between. The V gene's germline CDR1 is SGHTA and CDR2 FQGNSA. The CDR3 has 14 amino acids. In DNA form, the CDR3 reads TGTGCCAGCAGCTTAGCAGGAGCTGACCAGCCCCAGCATTTT. Protein product: CASSLAGADQPQHF. Drawing the rest from reference TRBV7-2 and TRBJ1-5, the complete variable domain is GAGVSQSPSNKVTEKGKDVELRCDPISGHTALYWYRQSLGQGLEFLIYFQGNSAPDKSGLPSDRFSAERTGGSVSTLTIQRTQQEDSAVYLCASSLAGADQPQHFGDGTRLSIL.

This chain links TRBV5-1 with TRBJ1-1; the D is unclear. The CDR3 extends over 12 amino acids. Germline loops: CDR1 SGHRS, CDR2 YFSETQ. V lost 1 base and J lost 3, with 4 bases in between. The CDR3 here is CASSLTDTEAFF. For the CDR3, the DNA is TGCGCCAGCAGCTTGACAGACACTGAAGCTTTCTTT.

This sequence joins TRBV18 and TRBJ2-3, with 7 bases lining up with TRBD1. This CDR3 is built from 17 residues. The trim removed 1 base at V and 3 bases at J, leaving 10 bases unmatched. The V gene's germline CDR1 is KGHSH and CDR2 LQKENI. The CDR3 sequence: CASSPQVPGGGTDTQYF. For the CDR3, the DNA is TGTGCCAGCTCACCACAGGTCCCAGGGGGTGGTACAGATACGCAGTATTTT.

V and J are TRBV30 and TRBJ2-1; weak D call: TRBD2 (6 bases). Germline assignment: CDR1 GTSNPN and CDR2 SVGIG (reference sequence). Between the trimmed V and J ends, which lost 3 bases and 0 bases, there was a span of 15 bases. The CDR3 contains 16 residues. CDR3 DNA sequence: TGTGCCTGGAGCCCTCTAGCGAGTTTCTCCTACAATGAGCAGTTCTTC. It is translated as CAWSPLASFSYNEQFF.

J is TRBJ2-1 and V is TRBV24-1, with 7 bases that match TRBD2. Germline CDR1 reads KGHDR; CDR2 reads SFDVKD. The CDR3 has 15 amino acids. With V trimmed by 7 bases and J by 8 bases, 13 bases remained unmatched. The CDR3 nucleotides read TGTGCCACCAGCCCGGGACTACCCTTCGGGGATGAGCAGTTCTTC. It codes for CATSPGLPFGDEQFF.

The CDR3 region is CASSVSSPGEAFF. In nucleotides, the CDR3 is TGCGCCAGCAGTGTTAGTAGCCCGGGTGAAGCTTTCTTT. The V and J genes are TRBV10-2 and TRBJ1-1; D is unresolved. The CDR3 extends over 13 amino acids. CDR1 and CDR2 from the germline V gene are WSHSY and SAAADI. With 4 bases removed from V and 7 bases from J, the gap between germline ends came to 13 bases.

The CDR3 loop reads CASSLNSGKDNEQFF. The CDR3 nucleotides read TGTGCCAGCAGCTTAAATAGCGGGAAAGACAATGAGCAGTTCTTC. The chain combines TRBV7-2 with TRBJ2-1, with 8 bases that match TRBD2. Germline V gives CDR1 SGHTA, CDR2 FQGNSA. This CDR3 has 15 amino acids. Trimming cost V 2 bases and J 5 bases; bases outside gene matches: 5. Together with reference TRBV7-2 and TRBJ2-1, the CDR3 gives the full variable domain: GAGVSQSPSNKVTEKGKDVELRCDPISGHTALYWYRQSLGQGLEFLIYFQGNSAPDKSGLPSDRFSAERTGGSVSTLTIQRTQQEDSAVYLCASSLNSGKDNEQFFGPGTRLTVL.

V and J are TRBV24-1 and TRBJ1-5; 10 bases map to TRBD1. This CDR3 contains 18 residues. The germline gives CDR1 KGHDR, CDR2 SFDVKD. V was pared by 0 bases and J by 5 bases, with 9 bases of the junction left unmatched. CDR3 sequence reads: CATSDLSFRDRGDQPQHF. CDR3 DNA sequence: TGTGCCACCAGTGATTTGTCATTCCGGGACAGGGGCGATCAGCCCCAGCATTTT.

CDR3 nucleotides: TGTGCCAGCAGCCTTCAAGGGACAGTAAATAATCAAGAGACCCAGTACTTC. Translation gives CASSLQGTVNNQETQYF. The chain couples TRBV11-2 to TRBJ2-5, with 7 bases that match TRBD1. The V gene's germline CDR1 is SGHAT and CDR2 FQNNGV. V lost 5 bases, J lost 2 bases, and 14 bases stayed unmatched. There are 17 residues in the CDR3.

This rearrangement joins TRBV3-1 (or the pseudogene TRBV3-2) to TRBJ2-7; 7 bases align to TRBD1. This CDR3 region has 16 residues. The V and J ends lost 0 bases and 7 bases, in that order; junction bases with no gene match: 12. CDR1 and CDR2 from the germline V gene are LGHDT and YNNKEL (reference sequence). The CDR3 protein is CASSQEFLQGMGEQYF. The CDR3 DNA sequence: TGTGCCAGCAGCCAAGAGTTTTTACAGGGGATGGGGGAGCAGTACTTC.

The V gene is TRBV18, the J gene TRBJ2-3; 8 nucleotides line up with TRBD1. This CDR3 comprises 14 residues. V shed 5 bases and J 4 bases; nucleotides not matched to a gene: 5. The V gene's germline CDR1 is KGHSH and CDR2 LQKENI. CDR3 in DNA: TGTGCCAGCTCAACCGGACAGGGACCAGATACGCAGTATTTT. It specifies CASSTGQGPDTQYF.

The rearrangement uses TRBV9 and TRBJ2-5; 7 bases map to TRBD2. The junction had 12 bases not matched to a gene; V was cut back by 2 bases and J by 5 bases. Germline V gives CDR1 SGDLS, CDR2 YYNGEE. This CDR3 has 16 amino acids. DNA for the CDR3: TGTGCCAGCAGCGTGGCTAGCGGTCGGAGGGAGGAGACCCAGTACTTC. Translation: CASSVASGRREETQYF.

This clone was found a few times. The genes are TRBV2 and TRBJ1-1; no reliable D call. Germline CDR1 reads SNHLY; CDR2 reads FYNNEI. The CDR3 totals 12 residues. V was trimmed by 11 bases and J by 5 bases, leaving 15 bases between them. This CDR3 reads CAARRGETEAFF. The CDR3 DNA is TGTGCCGCCAGACGGGGAGAGACTGAAGCTTTCTTT.